The 28 T cell receptor beta chains below all came from one sample that was sequenced in a study of shared clonotypes between healthy human individuals. Method: immunoSEQ multiplex PCR; TCRdb's copy keeps in-frame clones and lacks some. The repertoire includes about 79,000 clones, about 61% of them detected once, and over 50% sits in the top ten. Sample: memory CD8+ T cells sorted from blood. Subset specified: CD45RO+ cells pooled with CCR7-negative TemRA cells. Receptor source: a man aged 30-40 years in good health.

V gene TRBV5-6 combines with J gene TRBJ2-4; 7 bases agree with TRBD1. The germline V gene encodes CDR1 SGHDT and CDR2 YYEEEE. The CDR3 loop spans 13 amino acids. The V and J ends lost 4 bases and 5 bases, in that order; junction bases with no gene match: 3. CDR3 in DNA: TGTGCCAGCAGCCGGGACAGTCAAAACATTCAGTACTTC. It codes for CASSRDSQNIQYF.

This clone has just one count. The CDR3 spells CASSDAGTGVTGELFF. Here the CDR3 DNA reads TGTGCCAGCAGTGACGCCGGGACAGGGGTAACCGGGGAGCTGTTTTTT. This chain links TRBV25-1 with TRBJ2-2, with 10 nucleotides matching TRBD1. CDR1 and CDR2 from the germline V gene are MGHDK and SYGVNS. This CDR3 contains 16 residues. With 3 bases clipped from V and 5 bases from J, the junction kept 6 bases outside the gene matches.

This clone was observed a few times. The chain uses TRBV11-1 and TRBJ2-7; tentative D call: TRBD2 (6 bases). The CDR3 has 15 amino acids. Germline V gives CDR1 SGHAT, CDR2 FQDESV (reference sequence). With 5 bases removed from V and 8 bases from J, the gap between germline ends came to 22 bases. This chain's CDR3 is CASSPLGGTGEKQYF. The CDR3 bases are TGTGCCAGCAGCCCCCTTGGAGGGACGGGAGAAAAGCAGTACTTC. Variable domain in full (rest from reference TRBV11-1 and TRBJ2-7): EAEVAQSPRYKITEKSQAVAFWCDPISGHATLYWYRQILGQGPELLVQFQDESVVDDSQLPKDRFSAERLKGVDSTLKIQPAELGDSAMYLCASSPLGGTGEKQYFGPGTRLTVT.

The chain recombines TRBV25-1 with TRBJ2-5, with D tentatively TRBD1 or TRBD2 (6 bases each). CDR3 length equals 14 residues. CDR1 MGHDK and CDR2 SYGVNS come from the germline V gene. V dropped 8 bases and J dropped 5 bases, with 18 bases sitting between them. DNA of the CDR3: TGTGCCAGCCGCCTAGGAGGGGGAGGCGAGACCCAGTACTTC. Translated, it gives CASRLGGGGETQYF.

This clone was observed many times. V is TRBV28 and J is TRBJ2-7; 7 bases are shared with TRBD1. The CDR3 is 12 residues long. V was clipped by 9 bases and J by 2 bases; unmatched bases: 4. The germline V gene encodes CDR1 MDHEN and CDR2 SYDVKM. The CDR3 loop reads CASAGTAYEQYF. For the CDR3, the DNA is TGTGCCAGTGCCGGGACAGCCTACGAGCAGTACTTC.

This rearrangement joins TRBV15 to TRBJ2-3; 7 bases are shared with TRBD2. The V gene's germline CDR1 is LNHNV and CDR2 YYDKDF (reference sequence). Trimming took 3 bases from V and 5 from J; bases not matched to a gene: 11. This CDR3 contains 16 residues. CDR3 sequence reads: CATSRPLAPGLDTQYF. In DNA form, the CDR3 reads TGTGCCACCAGCAGGCCACTAGCGCCGGGGCTAGATACGCAGTATTTT.

This clone has just a few counts. The V and J genes are TRBV6-1 and TRBJ2-1; D possibly corresponds to TRBD2 (5 bases). From germline, CDR1 is MNHNS and CDR2 SASEGT. Trimming stripped 0 bases from V and 2 bases from J, with 8 bases between. There are 15 residues in the CDR3. The CDR3 protein is CASSEAGEPYNEQFF. CDR3 DNA sequence: TGTGCCAGCAGTGAAGCGGGAGAACCCTACAATGAGCAGTTCTTC.

This clone has ten or more counts. The V and J genes are TRBV7-2 and TRBJ2-3; TRBD2 matches at 9 bases. The germline V gene has CDR1 SGHTA and CDR2 FQGNSA. Germline trimming cut 1 base from V and 2 bases from J; bases unmatched to any gene: 4. CDR3 size: 16 residues. The CDR3 is CASSLGASGNTDTQYF. The CDR3 DNA sequence: TGTGCCAGCAGCTTAGGTGCTAGCGGGAACACAGATACGCAGTATTTT. Based on the CDR3 plus reference TRBV7-2 and TRBJ2-3, the full variable domain is GAGVSQSPSNKVTEKGKDVELRCDPISGHTALYWYRQSLGQGLEFLIYFQGNSAPDKSGLPSDRFSAERTGGSVSTLTIQRTQQEDSAVYLCASSLGASGNTDTQYFGPGTRLTVL.

This chain links TRBV11-2 with TRBJ2-1; D remains ambiguous. Germline lookup yields CDR1 SGHAT and CDR2 FQNNGV. The CDR3 spans 12 residues. Trimming pared 5 bases from V and 6 bases from J, leaving 8 bases between. The DNA for the CDR3 is TGTGCCAGCAGCACATACACCAATGAGCAGTTCTTC. Translating it yields CASSTYTNEQFF.

The chain combines TRBV4-1 with TRBJ2-1, with D maybe TRBD2 (6 bases). The germline V and J ends were trimmed by 4 bases and 8 bases, with 24 bases remaining between them. Germline V gene sequence: CDR1 MGHRA, CDR2 YSYEKL. This CDR3 has 17 residues. The CDR3: CASSLKPGGALEDEQFF. In DNA form, the CDR3 reads TGCGCCAGCAGCCTAAAACCCGGGGGTGCCCTTGAGGATGAGCAGTTCTTC.

The CDR3 loop reads CASGVDGSNQPQHF. The CDR3 DNA reads TGTGCTAGTGGGGTGGACGGCAGCAATCAGCCCCAGCATTTT. The rearrangement joins TRBV12-5 to TRBJ1-5; D is undetermined. The CDR3 is made up of 14 amino acids. Germline lookup yields CDR1 LGHNT and CDR2 FRNRAP. The V and J ends lost 6 bases and 1 base respectively, with 10 bases between them.

The J gene is TRBJ2-1, the V gene TRBV10-2; the match to TRBD2 covers 9 bases. The J segment lost 8 bases and the V segment lost 4 bases, leaving 12 bases of the junction unmatched. The length of the CDR3 is 16 residues. Germline lookup yields CDR1 WSHSY and CDR2 SAAADI. The CDR3 DNA reads as TGCGCCAGCAGTGGGGCTAGCGGGACAACACTATATGAGCAGTTCTTC. It specifies CASSGASGTTLYEQFF.

The V and J genes are TRBV7-3 and TRBJ2-7; D gene ambiguous. CDR3 length: 14 residues. Trimming took off 5 bases at V and 4 bases at J, with 15 bases between the two ends. In germline, CDR1 is SGHTA, CDR2 FQGTGA. CDR3 residues: CASSMFDKDYEQYF. In DNA, the CDR3 is TGTGCCAGCAGCATGTTTGATAAGGATTACGAGCAGTACTTC.

This rearrangement joins TRBV6-5 to TRBJ2-7, with 7 positions matching TRBD1. CDR1 MNHEY and CDR2 SVGAGI come from the germline V gene. The CDR3 spans 16 residues. With 1 base clipped from V and 9 bases from J, the junction kept 15 bases outside the gene matches. CDR3 nucleotides: TGTGCCAGCAGTTACTACGCTGGGGGACAGCAAAAGGGGCAGTACTTC. Amino acid sequence: CASSYYAGGQQKGQYF.

This clone was counted only a few times. The gene calls are TRBV28 and TRBJ2-3; 9 bases agree with TRBD2. V gave up 5 bases and J gave up 1 base; unmatched junction bases: 4. CDR3 size: 15 residues. From germline, CDR1 is MDHEN and CDR2 SYDVKM. CDR3 residues: CASSPWTSGTDTQYF. CDR3 nucleotides: TGTGCCAGCAGTCCCTGGACTAGCGGCACAGATACGCAGTATTTT.

This clone was counted at least ten times. Other DNA sequences in the same sample also yield this CDR3. The V gene is TRBV4-3, the J gene TRBJ2-3; 8 bases agree with TRBD2. CDR1 and CDR2 (germline): LGHNA, YSLEER. Losses at the gene ends were 1 base for V and 0 bases for J; bases not matched to a gene: 3. This CDR3 spans 16 amino acids. This chain's CDR3 is CASSQAPSGSTDTQYF. As DNA, the CDR3 is TGCGCCAGCAGCCAAGCACCTAGCGGGAGCACAGATACGCAGTATTTT.

The chain recombines TRBV28 with TRBJ2-7; maybe TRBD2 (6 bases). V lost 7 bases, J lost 4 bases, and 14 bases lay in between. Germline loops: CDR1 MDHEN, CDR2 SYDVKM. This CDR3 region has 13 residues. CDR3: CASTDGGTYEQYF. CDR3 nucleotide sequence: TGTGCCAGCACCGATGGCGGGACGTACGAGCAGTACTTC.

Only a few counts were recorded for this clone. The chain combines TRBV10-2 with TRBJ2-1, with TRBD1 matching 8 bases. The CDR3 extends over 12 amino acids. Germline CDR1 is WSHSY and CDR2 is SAAADI. Losses at the gene ends were 6 bases for V and 9 bases for J; bases not matched to a gene: 4. CDR3 residues: CASRQTGVEQFF. CDR3 nucleotides: TGCGCCAGCAGACAGACAGGGGTTGAGCAGTTCTTC.

This rearrangement joins TRBV7-2 to TRBJ2-5, with unresolved D. The ends were cut back, 1 base at V and 5 bases at J, with 11 bases in the middle. There are 14 residues in the CDR3. Germline CDR1 and CDR2: SGHTA and FQGNSA. CDR3 amino acids: CASSLEPTWETQYF. CDR3 bases: TGTGCCAGCAGCTTAGAGCCGACGTGGGAGACCCAGTACTTC.

This clone has just a few counts. The rearrangement links TRBV25-1 to TRBJ1-4; D perhaps matches TRBD1 (5 bases). Per germline, CDR1 MGHDK and CDR2 SYGVNS. V dropped 1 base and J dropped 5 bases, with 14 bases sitting between them. The CDR3 consists of 16 residues. The CDR3 loop is CASSEFRTPLNEKLFF. CDR3 bases: TGTGCCAGCAGTGAATTTCGGACACCATTAAATGAAAAACTGTTTTTT.

This clone was seen more than once but under ten times. The chain employs TRBV27 and TRBJ1-4, with D unresolved. This CDR3 is 15 amino acids long. Trimming shortened V by 6 bases and J by 3 bases, and 14 bases separated the two germline ends. Germline assignment: CDR1 MNHEY and CDR2 SMNVEV (reference sequence). The CDR3 nucleotides read TGTGCCAGCAGACCATTGGCCGGATCTAATGAAAAACTGTTTTTT. Its protein product is CASRPLAGSNEKLFF.

The J gene is TRBJ2-7, the V gene TRBV13; 8 bases are shared with TRBD1. This CDR3 comprises 14 residues. The ends lost 7 bases at V and 5 bases at J; junction bases unmatched: 10. Per germline, CDR1 PRHDT and CDR2 FYEKMQ (reference sequence). CDR3 bases: TGTGCCAGCACCCCCCCAGGGGGCCCTAACGAGCAGTACTTC. It yields the protein CASTPPGGPNEQYF.

This clone was observed a handful of times. This rearrangement joins TRBV2 to TRBJ2-5; 12 bases match TRBD2. The CDR3 has 16 amino acids. Unmatched junction bases numbered 13, after V lost 9 bases and J lost 5 bases. CDR1 is SNHLY and CDR2 is FYNNEI in the germline V gene. The CDR3: CASFPWLAGGEETQYF. DNA for the CDR3: TGTGCCAGTTTCCCATGGCTAGCGGGAGGGGAGGAGACCCAGTACTTC.

This rearrangement joins TRBV7-6 to TRBJ2-3; 7 bases are shared with TRBD2. CDR1 is SGHVS, CDR2 FNYEAQ, per germline. The CDR3 totals 15 residues. CDR3 loop: CAQAPRGRDTDTQYF. The CDR3 DNA follows: TGTGCACAGGCTCCTCGCGGGAGAGACACAGATACGCAGTATTTT.

The chain carries TRBV7-2 and TRBJ1-1; a weak D match, TRBD1 (5 bases). Germline loops: CDR1 SGHTA, CDR2 FQGNSA. CDR3 length: 14 amino acids. The germline V and J ends were trimmed by 0 bases and 5 bases, with 10 bases remaining between them. The CDR3 spells CASSLAAQGTEAFF. The CDR3 nucleotides are TGTGCCAGCAGCTTAGCAGCGCAGGGAACTGAAGCTTTCTTT.

The genes are TRBV25-1 and TRBJ1-2; TRBD1 agrees at 10 bases. V lost 1 base, J lost 7 bases, and 9 bases stayed unmatched. CDR3 size: 16 residues. Germline CDR1 reads MGHDK; CDR2 reads SYGVNS. The CDR3 coding sequence is TGTGCCAGCAGTGAATGGATGACAGGGGGCAAAGGTGGCTACACCTTC. This encodes CASSEWMTGGKGGYTF.

The count of this clone is one. A far bigger clonotype differs at one base, so this is likely a read error. The chain employs TRBV11-2 and TRBJ1-1, with a tentative D call TRBD1 (5 bases). Per germline, CDR1 SGHAT and CDR2 FQNNGV. With 5 bases removed from V and 7 bases from J, the gap between germline ends came to 14 bases. This CDR3 has 13 residues. CDR3 sequence: CASSRQTGGEAFF. The CDR3 DNA is TGTGCCAGCAGCCGACAGACCGGTGGTGAAGCTTTCTTT.

In DNA, the CDR3 is TGTGCTAGCTGGCCGGGAGCGAACACCGGGGAGCTGTTTTTT. Protein product: CASWPGANTGELFF. J is TRBJ2-2 and V is TRBV7-7, with a possible D match to TRBD2 (6 bases). The CDR3 sequence is 14 residues long. Germline CDR1 reads SSHAT; CDR2 reads FNYEAQ (reference sequence).